This T cell receptor (beta chain) stems from a study of blood T cell repertoires in COVID-19. Overall study context: Material from acute and convalescent COVID-19 was sourced from the United States, Italy and Spain.

TCRdb's table, derived via immunoSEQ multiplex PCR, lists solely in-frame clones and lacks some. The table has approximately 230,000 clones, about 91% seen once. With V trimmed by 5 bases and J by 7 bases, 11 bases remained unmatched. CDR3 size: 15 residues. Germline lookup yields CDR1 MNHEY and CDR2 SVGAGI. The specimen sequenced was peripheral blood. The TCR originated in a man older than 75 with acute or convalescent COVID-19. The V and J genes are TRBV6-5 and TRBJ1-2, with 9 bases matching TRBD1. CDR3 amino acids: CASSRPGQGGGGYTF. The CDR3 coding sequence is TGTGCCAGCAGTCGACCGGGACAGGGTGGTGGTGGCTACACCTTC.